The T cell receptor (beta chain) under discussion was sequenced for a study of cytomegalovirus exposure and HLA in healthy donors. Across the whole study: Among the 398 donors who were genotyped, approximately 76% fell in the genetic ancestry cluster that is associated with self-reported Caucasian donors. Overall study results and limits: Accounts indicate the classifier identified cytomegalovirus status with strong specificity and sensitivity. An observed cluster of highly shared sequence variants was recorded as a likely sequencing artifact.

The PCR made use of 60 Vbeta and 13 Jbeta primers. Profiled with immunoSEQ multiplex PCR; TCRdb holds only in-frame clones, not every one. The sample table includes about 91,000 clones. With 10 bases removed from V and 2 bases from J, the gap between germline ends came to 14 bases. Germline loops: CDR1 LNHDA, CDR2 SQIVND (reference sequence). CDR3 size: 13 residues. In the case of this clone: Its antigen is still unknown.

This clonotype was obtained from a woman between 25 and 40 years old in good health and CMV-seronegative. Sequenced input: PBMCs. The chain joins TRBV19 to TRBJ1-1; unclear D gene. This CDR3 is CATEGPGNTEAFF. CDR3 DNA: TGTGCCACCGAGGGCCCGGGAAACACTGAAGCTTTCTTT.